This T cell receptor beta chain was identified during a study of control samples from healthy donors and cancer patients. The CDR3 is made up of 17 amino acids. The ends were cut back, 0 bases at V and 5 bases at J, with 20 bases in the middle. CDR1 is SGDLS and CDR2 is YYNGEE in the germline V gene. Libraries were prepared by immunoSEQ multiplex PCR; TCRdb keeps only in-frame clonotypes and omits some of them. The table lists about 83,000 clones, roughly 91% of them singletons. Sequences were obtained from blood. This chain joins TRBV9 and TRBJ2-5; weak D call: TRBD1 (7 bases). The receptor comes from a man in his fifties in good health. The CDR3 is CASSVAKRRGREETQYF. In DNA, the CDR3 is TGTGCCAGCAGCGTAGCTAAGAGGAGGGGGCGAGAGGAGACCCAGTACTTC.